This T cell receptor (beta chain) was recovered during a study of blood T cell repertoires in COVID-19. As for the study in general: From the United States, Italy and Spain came samples of acute and convalescent COVID-19. T cells, B-cell-depleted T cells, or PBMCs provided the cDNA or gDNA that served as material.

The CDR3 runs to 13 residues. Germline V gives CDR1 SGHTA, CDR2 FQGTGA. Trimming took 2 bases from V and 0 from J, leaving 5 bases between them. By proportion, this clone is large. Original processing notes: Estimation of nucleated cell counts relied on the amplification of reference gene primers. Libraries were prepared by immunoSEQ multiplex PCR; TCRdb keeps only in-frame clonotypes and omits some of them. That table supplies the V and J calls and clone size; D and trimming were determined from the DNA. The data contain 110,000 to 150,000 clones, 75% to 90% of them singletons. The origin of this receptor is a man between 65 and 85 years old who had recovered from COVID-19. What was sequenced was peripheral blood. V usage is TRBV7-3 and J usage is TRBJ2-7; TRBD2 is a possible D gene (5 bases). CDR3 amino acids: CASSLDYSYEQYF. The CDR3 DNA reads as TGTGCCAGCAGCTTAGACTACTCCTACGAGCAGTACTTC.